These T cell receptor beta chains were read from a single sample in a study of T cell repertoires in cytomegalovirus infection. These receptors' antigens are unknown. Via MiXCR, TCRdb re-called the reads, giving one row per CDR3 protein. The table records approximately 390,000 distinct CDR3 sequences, about 35% of them present only once. The input for sequencing was cultured PBMCs, taken from culture after CMV antigen stimulation. These receptors all stem from a human donor in good health (CMV status not recorded). Some clones in this sample may be carry-over from other donors' samples. The CDR3 runs from the conserved cysteine through the conserved F or W. D genes are given only for firm matches. Clone size is not always given. Where it is, it says once, few, many or a class for expanded clones.

CSAKNLGLAGPEQYF	TGCAGTGCAAAAAACCTCGGACTAGCGGGACCCGAGCAGTACTTC	TRBD2	NA	TRBJ2-7	TRBV20-1
CASSPLTTTDTQYF	TGTGCCAGCAGTCCTCTAACTACCACAGATACGCAGTATTTT	NA	NA	TRBJ2-3	TRBV12-3/TRBV12-4
CSAGPGHQEYNEQFF	TGCAGTGCTGGCCCGGGACACCAAGAATACAATGAGCAGTTCTTC	NA	NA	TRBJ2-1	TRBV20-1
CASSSAGLPTSTDTQYF	TGCGCCAGCAGTTCGGCGGGACTACCTACTAGCACAGATACGCAGTATTTT	TRBD2	few	TRBJ2-3	TRBV4-1
CSARDLIGRGSKETQYF	TGCAGTGCTAGAGATCTGATCGGCAGGGGGTCGAAAGAGACCCAGTACTTC	TRBD1	NA	TRBJ2-5	TRBV20-1
CASSPPGQFNTEAFF	TGTGCCAGCTCACCACCGGGACAGTTCAACACTGAAGCTTTCTTT	TRBD1	NA	TRBJ1-1	TRBV18
CASSEADGGETQYF	TGTGCCAGCAGCGAAGCGGATGGGGGGGAGACCCAGTACTTC	NA	few	TRBJ2-5	TRBV7-9
CASSPGGEQYF	TGTGCCAGCAGCCCGGGTGGCGAGCAGTACTTC	NA	many	TRBJ2-7	TRBV7-2
CASSLGKRRREQFF	TGTGCCAGCAGCTTAGGAAAGCGGCGGCGAGAGCAGTTCTTC	NA	many	TRBJ2-1	TRBV7-2
CASRDASSYNEQFF	TGTGCCAGCAGAGACGCAAGCTCCTACAATGAGCAGTTCTTC	NA	NA	TRBJ2-1	TRBV12-3/TRBV12-4
CASTVSLAGIETQYF	TGTGCCAGCACCGTCTCGCTAGCGGGAATAGAGACCCAGTACTTC	TRBD2	NA	TRBJ2-5	TRBV7-9
CSARDQTVITEAFF	TGCAGTGCTAGAGACCAAACAGTGATCACTGAAGCTTTCTTT	NA	NA	TRBJ1-1	TRBV20-1
CASTTRINTGELFF	TGCGCCAGCACCACCAGGATCAACACCGGGGAGCTGTTTTTT	NA	NA	TRBJ2-2	TRBV4-1
CASSPPGLAVGNEQFF	TGCGCCAGCAGCCCCCCGGGACTAGCGGTGGGGAATGAGCAGTTCTTC	TRBD2	NA	TRBJ2-1	TRBV5-1
CASSPFDRAHQETQYF	TGTGCCAGCAGTCCCTTTGACAGGGCCCACCAAGAGACCCAGTACTTC	TRBD1	NA	TRBJ2-5	TRBV2
CASSITVGPHGYTF	TGTGCCAGTAGTATTACCGTTGGGCCTCACGGCTACACCTTC	NA	NA	TRBJ1-2	TRBV19
CAIRDQILGGSGYEQYF	TGTGCCATCAGGGACCAAATCCTCGGGGGTTCGGGCTACGAGCAGTACTTC	NA	NA	TRBJ2-7	TRBV10-3